This TCR beta chain came from a study of shared clonotypes between healthy human individuals. Findings of the study overall: As a rule, naive subsets had a larger estimated richness than memory subsets.

V dropped 1 base and J dropped 1 base, with 11 bases sitting between them. This CDR3 region has 16 residues. Per the germline V gene, CDR1 is SGHRS and CDR2 is YFSETQ. Profiling relied on immunoSEQ multiplex PCR, and the TCRdb table lists in-frame clones only, not all of them. The table shows around 1.4 million clones, with approximately 98.5% occurring only once. A note on this clone: Its specificity is not known.

The source material was naive CD4+ T cells sorted from blood. Subset noted: CD45RA+ positively selected. The rearrangement links TRBV5-1 to TRBJ2-2, with D perhaps TRBD2 (5 bases). This sequence was found in a man younger than 45 in good health. In DNA form, the CDR3 reads TGCGCCAGCAGCTTGACCAGAGCGGAGAACACCGGGGAGCTGTTTTTT. Translation: CASSLTRAENTGELFF. Variable domain in full (rest from reference TRBV5-1 and TRBJ2-2): KAGVTQTPRYLIKTRGQQVTLSCSPISGHRSVSWYQQTPGQGLQFLFEYFSETQRNKGNFPGRFSGRQFSNSRSEMNVSTLELGDSALYLCASSLTRAENTGELFFGEGSRLTVL.